A selection of T cell receptor beta chains follows, all from one sample in a study of T cell responses to AZD1222 COVID-19 vaccine. TCRdb's table, derived via immunoSEQ multiplex PCR, lists solely in-frame clones and lacks some. Of 150,000 to 200,000 clones listed, 90% to 95% are singletons. The sample here was peripheral blood, taken 28 days after the second AZD1222 dose. These receptors all come from an adult who received the AZD1222 COVID-19 vaccine. Both conserved end residues are part of each CDR3. A D gene is named only where the DNA matches it firmly. Where a row states a size, it is once, few, many or the class of an expanded clone; other rows omit it.

clone size | J gene | V gene | D gene | CDR3 protein | CDR3 DNA
- | TRBJ2-1 | TRBV14 | - | CASSQEASNEQFF | TGTGCCAGCAGCCAAGAGGCCAGCAATGAGCAGTTCTTC
few | TRBJ1-1 | TRBV28 | TRBD1 | CASSRDRVTEAFF | TGTGCCAGCAGCCGTGACAGGGTGACTGAAGCTTTCTTT
- | TRBJ1-4 | TRBV5-6 | TRBD1 | CASSPRTGRLDEKLFF | TGTGCCAGCAGCCCGAGGACAGGTCGACTTGATGAAAAACTGTTTTTT
- | TRBJ2-2 | TRBV2 | TRBD1 | CASSRTGGAGTGELFF | TGTGCCAGCAGTCGGACAGGGGGCGCGGGGACCGGGGAGCTGTTTTTT
- | TRBJ1-1 | TRBV7-9 | - | CASSFKSEAFF | TGTGCCAGCAGCTTCAAAAGTGAAGCTTTCTTT
- | TRBJ2-5 | TRBV10-3 | TRBD1 | CAISEGDRGRLQETQYF | TGTGCCATCAGTGAGGGGGACAGGGGGCGCCTTCAAGAGACCCAGTACTTC
- | TRBJ1-1 | TRBV12-5 | - | CASGLVQGGDTEAFF | TGTGCTAGTGGTTTGGTACAGGGAGGTGACACTGAAGCTTTCTTT
once | TRBJ2-2 | TRBV27 | TRBD2 | CASSDGLAAGELFF | TGTGCCAGCAGTGACGGACTAGCGGCTGGGGAGCTGTTTTTT
- | TRBJ1-5 | TRBV7-9 | TRBD1 | CASSRGQGTSNQPQHF | TGTGCCAGCAGCAGGGGACAGGGAACAAGCAATCAGCCCCAGCATTTT
- | TRBJ1-1 | TRBV9 | - | CASSQGIYTEAFF | TGTGCCAGCTCACAGGGAATTTACACTGAAGCTTTCTTT
- | TRBJ1-6 | TRBV7-9 | - | CASSSLQGTLMNSPLHF | TGTGCCAGCAGCTCGTTACAGGGTACTCTCATGAATTCACCCCTCCACTTT
once | TRBJ1-3 | TRBV11-2 | - | CASSLAIPSSGNTIYF | TGTGCCAGCAGCTTAGCGATCCCCAGCTCTGGAAACACCATATATTTT
- | TRBJ1-2 | TRBV6-5 | - | CASSYDRYGYTF | TGTGCCAGCAGTTACGACCGGTATGGCTACACCTTC
- | TRBJ1-2 | TRBV5-1 | - | CASSFESNYGYTF | TGCGCCAGCAGCTTTGAATCTAACTATGGCTACACCTTC
- | TRBJ1-4 | TRBV3-1/TRBV3-2 | - | CASSQVGGNNEKLFF | TGTGCCAGCAGCCAAGTTGGGGGGAATAATGAAAAACTGTTTTTT
few | TRBJ2-6 | TRBV4-1 | - | CASSQAGAGANVLTF | TGCGCCAGCAGCCAAGCGGGGGCGGGGGCCAACGTCCTGACTTTC
- | TRBJ1-1 | TRBV5-6 | - | CASSYGLNTEAFF | TGTGCCAGCAGTTACGGCTTGAACACTGAAGCTTTCTTT
- | TRBJ2-7 | TRBV10-1 | - | CASSVRDTYYEQYF | TGCGCCAGCAGTGTCCGGGACACCTACTACGAGCAGTACTTC
- | TRBJ2-5 | TRBV6-5 | - | CASSYRGRLSGETQYF | TGTGCCAGCAGTTACCGCGGACGCCTTAGCGGAGAGACCCAGTACTTC
- | TRBJ1-6 | TRBV3-1/TRBV3-2 | - | CASSQKGRNSPLHF | TGTGCCAGCAGCCAAAAGGGGCGAAATTCACCCCTCCACTTT
- | TRBJ1-2 | TRBV10-3 | - | CAISAEEDYGYTF | TGTGCCATCAGTGCAGAAGAAGACTATGGCTACACCTTC
- | TRBJ1-2 | TRBV28 | TRBD1 | CASTQGGGSYGYTF | TGTGCCAGCACCCAAGGGGGCGGGAGCTATGGCTACACCTTC
- | TRBJ2-6 | TRBV19 | TRBD1 | CASSMPVGTASSGANVLTF | TGTGCCAGTAGTATGCCGGTAGGGACAGCAAGCTCTGGGGCCAACGTCCTGACTTTC